The 5 T cell receptor beta chains below come from one sample, sequenced in a study of long-term antiretroviral therapy in people with HIV. Sequencing used immunoSEQ v3.0 at survey level. Clones were read by immunoSEQ multiplex PCR, and TCRdb kept only the in-frame ones, dropping some. The sample holds 25,000 to 30,000 clones; about 89% are singletons and the top ten take around 4.2%. The sequencing here drew on unsorted PBMCs, taken 3.1 years after starting antiretroviral therapy. These TCRs come from a man in his late teens or twenties with HIV.

The chain is built from TRBV18 and TRBJ1-2; D not resolved. The V gene lost 1 base and the J gene lost 2 bases, with 5 bases spanning the gap. Germline CDR1 and CDR2: KGHSH and LQKENI. The CDR3 has 13 residues. This chain's CDR3 is CASSPLENYGYTF. The CDR3 nucleotides are TGTGCCAGCTCACCACTCGAGAACTATGGCTACACCTTC.

V usage is TRBV6-6 and J usage is TRBJ1-1; TRBD1 is a possible D gene (5 bases). The CDR3 has 14 residues. Trimming left V 5 bases short and J 1 base short, with 11 bases between. Germline V CDR1 and CDR2: MNHNY, SVGAGI (reference sequence). CDR3 nucleotides: TGTGCCAGCAGTGCGGGACGGTGGAACACTGAAGCTTTCTTT. It codes for CASSAGRWNTEAFF.

This clone was observed a handful of times. The chain carries TRBV7-6 and TRBJ2-2; no clear D. Per the germline V gene, CDR1 is SGHVS and CDR2 is FNYEAQ. This CDR3 comprises 13 residues. Trimming removed 1 base from V and 7 bases from J, with 7 bases in between. The CDR3 sequence: CASSLEGFGELFF. The CDR3, as DNA: TGTGCCAGCAGCTTAGAGGGTTTCGGGGAGCTGTTTTTT.

The chain has TRBV4-1 and TRBJ1-4, with D maybe TRBD1 (5 bases). V was shortened by 4 bases and J by 1 base, with 13 bases between the two germline ends. The length of the CDR3 is 16 residues. The germline V gene has CDR1 MGHRA and CDR2 YSYEKL. In DNA form, the CDR3 reads TGCGCCAGCAGCCTCAGGGCCCCGGGAACTAATGAAAAACTGTTTTTT. Translation gives CASSLRAPGTNEKLFF.

The V call is TRBV6-6, the J call TRBJ1-1; D is perhaps TRBD1 (6 bases). Trimming removed 10 bases at V and 0 bases at J, with 15 bases between. Per the germline V gene, CDR1 is MNHNY and CDR2 is SVGAGI (reference sequence). The CDR3 runs 14 residues. The CDR3 DNA reads TGTGCCATCAATTCCGGGGGGCTGAACACTGAAGCTTTCTTT. Protein product: CAINSGGLNTEAFF.